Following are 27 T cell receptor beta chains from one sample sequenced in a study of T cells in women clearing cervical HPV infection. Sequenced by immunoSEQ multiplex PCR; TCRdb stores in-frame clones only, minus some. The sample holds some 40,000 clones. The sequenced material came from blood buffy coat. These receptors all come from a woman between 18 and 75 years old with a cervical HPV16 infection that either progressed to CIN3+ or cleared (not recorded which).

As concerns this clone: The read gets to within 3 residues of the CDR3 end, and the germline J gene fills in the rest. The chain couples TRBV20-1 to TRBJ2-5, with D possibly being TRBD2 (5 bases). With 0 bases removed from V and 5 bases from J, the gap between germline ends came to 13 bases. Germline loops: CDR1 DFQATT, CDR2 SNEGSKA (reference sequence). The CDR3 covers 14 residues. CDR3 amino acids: CSARDRSGGETQYF. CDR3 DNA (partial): TGCAGTGCTAGAGATCGCAGCGGCGGGGAGACC.

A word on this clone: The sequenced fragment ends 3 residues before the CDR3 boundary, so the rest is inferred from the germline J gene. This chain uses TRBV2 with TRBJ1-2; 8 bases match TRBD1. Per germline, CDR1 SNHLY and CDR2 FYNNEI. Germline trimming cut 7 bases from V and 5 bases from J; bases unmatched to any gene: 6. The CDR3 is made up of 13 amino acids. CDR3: CASKDREEYGYTF. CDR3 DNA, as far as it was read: TGTGCCAGCAAGGACAGGGAGGAATATGGC.

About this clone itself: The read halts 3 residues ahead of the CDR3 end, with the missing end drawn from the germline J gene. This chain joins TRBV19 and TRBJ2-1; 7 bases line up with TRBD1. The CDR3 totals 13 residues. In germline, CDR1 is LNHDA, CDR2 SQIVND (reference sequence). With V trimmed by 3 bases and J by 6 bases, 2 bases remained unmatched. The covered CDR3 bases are TGTGCCAGTAGTATGACAGGGAGCAATGAG. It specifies CASSMTGSNE. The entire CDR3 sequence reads CASSMTGSNEQFF.

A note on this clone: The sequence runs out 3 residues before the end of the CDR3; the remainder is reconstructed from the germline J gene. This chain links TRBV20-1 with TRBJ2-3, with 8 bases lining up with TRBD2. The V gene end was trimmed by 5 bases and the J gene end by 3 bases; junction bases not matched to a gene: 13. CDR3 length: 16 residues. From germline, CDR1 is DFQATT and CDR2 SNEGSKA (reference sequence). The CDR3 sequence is CSAHKTAGGETDTQYF. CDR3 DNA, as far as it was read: TGCAGTGCTCATAAAACGGCGGGAGGCGAGACAGATACG.

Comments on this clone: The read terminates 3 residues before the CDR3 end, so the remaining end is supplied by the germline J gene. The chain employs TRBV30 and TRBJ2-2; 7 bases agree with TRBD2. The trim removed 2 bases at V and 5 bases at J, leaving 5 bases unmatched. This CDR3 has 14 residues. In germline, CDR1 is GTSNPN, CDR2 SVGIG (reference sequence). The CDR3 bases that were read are TGTGCCTGGAGTCGGGGGGTAGGGACCGGGGAG. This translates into CAWSRGVGTGE. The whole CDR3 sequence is CAWSRGVGTGELFF. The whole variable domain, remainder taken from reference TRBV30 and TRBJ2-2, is SQTIHQWPATLVQPVGSPLSLECTVEGTSNPNLYWYRQAAGRGLQLLFYSVGIGQISSEVPQNLSASRPQDRQFILSSKKLLLSDSGFYLCAWSRGVGTGELFFGEGSRLTVL.

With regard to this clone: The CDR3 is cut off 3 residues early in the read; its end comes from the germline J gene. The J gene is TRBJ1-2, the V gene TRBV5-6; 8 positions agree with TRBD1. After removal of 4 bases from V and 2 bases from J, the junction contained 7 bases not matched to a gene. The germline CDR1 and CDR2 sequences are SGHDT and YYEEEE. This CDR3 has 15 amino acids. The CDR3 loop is CASSTPRGLNYGYTF. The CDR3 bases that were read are TGTGCCAGCAGCACGCCCAGGGGGCTAAACTATGGC.

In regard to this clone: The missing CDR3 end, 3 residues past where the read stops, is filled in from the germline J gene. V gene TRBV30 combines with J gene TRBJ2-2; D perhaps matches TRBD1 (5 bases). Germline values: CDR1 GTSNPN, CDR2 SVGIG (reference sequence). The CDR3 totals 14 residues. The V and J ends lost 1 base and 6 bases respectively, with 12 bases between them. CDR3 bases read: TGTGCCTGGAGTGACCAGGGCAGAGCCGGGGAG. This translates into CAWSDQGRAGE. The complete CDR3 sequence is CAWSDQGRAGELFF.

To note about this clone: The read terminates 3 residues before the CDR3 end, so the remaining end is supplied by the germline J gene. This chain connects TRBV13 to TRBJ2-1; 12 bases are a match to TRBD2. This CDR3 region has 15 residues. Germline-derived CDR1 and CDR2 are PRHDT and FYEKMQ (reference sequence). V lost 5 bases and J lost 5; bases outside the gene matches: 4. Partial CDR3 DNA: TGTGCCAGCAGCACCGGACTAGCGGGGCACAATGAG. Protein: CASSTGLAGHNE. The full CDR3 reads CASSTGLAGHNEQFF.

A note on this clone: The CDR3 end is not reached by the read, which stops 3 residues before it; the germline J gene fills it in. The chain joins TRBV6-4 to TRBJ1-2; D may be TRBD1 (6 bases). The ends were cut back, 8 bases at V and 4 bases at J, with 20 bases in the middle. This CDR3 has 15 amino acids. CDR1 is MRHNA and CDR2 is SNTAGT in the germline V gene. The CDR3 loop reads CASPTTPRGGYGYTF. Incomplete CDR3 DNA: TGTGCCAGCCCCACAACCCCCAGGGGCGGCTATGGC.

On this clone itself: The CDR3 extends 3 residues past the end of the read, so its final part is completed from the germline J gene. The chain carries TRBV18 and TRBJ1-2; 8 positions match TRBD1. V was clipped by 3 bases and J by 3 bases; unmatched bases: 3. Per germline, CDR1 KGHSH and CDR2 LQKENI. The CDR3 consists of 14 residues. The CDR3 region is CASSPPDRDYGYTF. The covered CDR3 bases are TGTGCCAGCTCACCTCCGGACAGGGACTATGGC.

The CDR3 here is CASSWGLLWVDEQFF. The CDR3 bases that were read are TGTGCCAGTAGTTGGGGACTACTATGGGTCGATGAG. The chain is built from TRBV19 and TRBJ2-1, with 7 nucleotides matching TRBD2. Read data end 3 residues before the CDR3 end; the end is taken from the germline J gene. CDR3 size: 15 residues. The germline V gene has CDR1 LNHDA and CDR2 SQIVND (reference sequence). V gave up 5 bases and J gave up 8 bases; unmatched junction bases: 12.

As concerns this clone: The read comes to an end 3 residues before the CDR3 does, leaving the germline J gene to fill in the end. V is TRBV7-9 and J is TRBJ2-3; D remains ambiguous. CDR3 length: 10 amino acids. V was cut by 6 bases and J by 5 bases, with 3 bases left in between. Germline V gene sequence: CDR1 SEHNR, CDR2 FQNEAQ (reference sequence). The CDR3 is CASSKDTQYF. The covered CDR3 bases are TGTGCCAGCAGTAAAGATACG.

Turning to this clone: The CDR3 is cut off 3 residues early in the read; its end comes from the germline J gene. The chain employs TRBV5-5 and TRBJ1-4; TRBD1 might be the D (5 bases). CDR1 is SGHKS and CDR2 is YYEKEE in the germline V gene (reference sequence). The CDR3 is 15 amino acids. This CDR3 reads CASSMDGAGANVLFF. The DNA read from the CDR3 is TGTGCCAGCAGCATGGACGGAGCTGGGGCCAACGTA. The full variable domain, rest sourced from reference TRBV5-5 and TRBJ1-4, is DAGVTQSPTHLIKTRGQQVTLRCSPISGHKSVSWYQQVLGQGPQFIFQYYEKEERGRGNFPDRFSARQFPNYSSELNVNALLLGDSALYLCASSMDGAGANVLFFGSGTQLSVL.

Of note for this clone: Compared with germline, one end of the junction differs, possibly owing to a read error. The covered CDR3 bases are TGCGCCAGCAGCCCGATTACCGGGACAGGGGGCTTTGGC. Its protein product is CASSPITGTGGFG. The entire CDR3 protein reads CASSPITGTGGFGYTF. The rearrangement joins TRBV4-2 to TRBJ1-2, with 12 positions matching TRBD1. The read gets to within 3 residues of the CDR3 end, and the germline J gene fills in the rest. CDR1 LGHNA and CDR2 YNFKEQ come from the germline V gene. There are 16 residues in the CDR3.

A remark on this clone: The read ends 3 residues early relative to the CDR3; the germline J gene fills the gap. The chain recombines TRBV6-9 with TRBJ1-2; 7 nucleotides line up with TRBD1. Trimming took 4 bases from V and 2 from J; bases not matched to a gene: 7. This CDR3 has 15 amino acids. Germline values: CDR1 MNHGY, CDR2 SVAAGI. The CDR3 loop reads CASSWEGAPNYGYTF. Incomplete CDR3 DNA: TGTGCCAGCAGTTGGGAGGGGGCCCCCAACTATGGC.

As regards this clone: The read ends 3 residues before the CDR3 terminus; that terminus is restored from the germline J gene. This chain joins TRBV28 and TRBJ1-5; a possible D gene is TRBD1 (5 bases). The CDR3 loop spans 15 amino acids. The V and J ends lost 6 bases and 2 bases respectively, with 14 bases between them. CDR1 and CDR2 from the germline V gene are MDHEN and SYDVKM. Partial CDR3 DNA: TGTGCCAGCAGGGACATTCTCGAAGGCAATCAGCCC. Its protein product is CASRDILEGNQP. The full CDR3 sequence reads CASRDILEGNQPQHF.

CDR3 bases read: TGTGCCTCCTCAGGGGTTGGGTCCTACGAG. Amino acids: CASSGVGSYE. The entire CDR3 sequence reads CASSGVGSYEQYF. The chain recombines TRBV24-1 with TRBJ2-7, with D possibly matching TRBD1 (6 bases). The observed sequence ends 3 residues before the CDR3 terminus, with the missing tail filled in from the germline J gene. CDR3 length: 13 residues. Trimming left V 12 bases short and J 1 base short, with 15 bases between. CDR1 and CDR2 (germline): KGHDR, SFDVKD.

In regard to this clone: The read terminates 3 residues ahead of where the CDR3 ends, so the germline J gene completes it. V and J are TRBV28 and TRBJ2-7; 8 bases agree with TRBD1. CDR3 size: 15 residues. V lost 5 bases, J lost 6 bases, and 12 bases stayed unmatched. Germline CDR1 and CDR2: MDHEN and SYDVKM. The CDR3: CASSPQGAARPEQYF. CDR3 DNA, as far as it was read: TGTGCCAGCAGTCCCCAGGGGGCCGCTCGGCCCGAG.

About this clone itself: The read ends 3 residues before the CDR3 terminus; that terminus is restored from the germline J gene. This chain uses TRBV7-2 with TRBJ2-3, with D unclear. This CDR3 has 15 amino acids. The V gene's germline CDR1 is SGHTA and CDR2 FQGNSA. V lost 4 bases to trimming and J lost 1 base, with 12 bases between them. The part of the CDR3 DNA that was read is TGTGCCAGCAGCTCCCGGAAGGGTGGCACAGATACG. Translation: CASSSRKGGTDT. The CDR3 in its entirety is CASSSRKGGTDTQYF.

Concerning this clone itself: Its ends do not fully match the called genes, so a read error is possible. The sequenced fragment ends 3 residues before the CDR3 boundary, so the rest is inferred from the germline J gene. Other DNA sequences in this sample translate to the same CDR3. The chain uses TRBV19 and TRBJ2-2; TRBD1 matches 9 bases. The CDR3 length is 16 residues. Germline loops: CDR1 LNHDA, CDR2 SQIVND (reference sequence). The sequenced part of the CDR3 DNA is TGTGCCAGTAGTATTACGGGACAGGGTCAGGCCGGAGAG. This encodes CASSITGQGQAGE. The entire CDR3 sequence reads CASSITGQGQAGELFF.

CDR3 sequence: CASSLSTDTQYF. Partial CDR3 DNA: TGCGCCAGCAGCCTTAGCACAGATACG. The chain is built from TRBV5-1 and TRBJ2-3; D is unresolved. The CDR3 end is not reached by the read, which stops 3 residues before it; the germline J gene fills it in. The CDR3 runs 12 residues. CDR1 is SGHRS, CDR2 YFSETQ, per germline. The germline V and J ends were trimmed by 4 bases and 0 bases, with 3 bases remaining between them.

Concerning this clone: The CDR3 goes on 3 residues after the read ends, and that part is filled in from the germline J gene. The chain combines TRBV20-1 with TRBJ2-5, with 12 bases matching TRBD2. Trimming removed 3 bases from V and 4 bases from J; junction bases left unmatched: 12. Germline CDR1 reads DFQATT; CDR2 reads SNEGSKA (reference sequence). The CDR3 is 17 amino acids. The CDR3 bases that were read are TGCAGTGCTAGGAGTCGGGTGCTAGCGGGAGGGAGAGAGACC. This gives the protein CSARSRVLAGGRET. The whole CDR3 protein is CSARSRVLAGGRETQYF.

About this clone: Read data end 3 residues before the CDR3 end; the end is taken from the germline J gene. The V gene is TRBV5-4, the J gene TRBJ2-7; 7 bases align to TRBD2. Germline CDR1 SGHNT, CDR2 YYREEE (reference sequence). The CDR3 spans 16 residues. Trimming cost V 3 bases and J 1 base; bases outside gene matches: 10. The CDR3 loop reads CASSSTTGGTSYEQYF. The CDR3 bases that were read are TGTGCCAGCAGCTCCACGACCGGGGGGACGTCCTACGAG.

The CDR3 sequence: CSVEEGGFPGEQYF. Partial CDR3 DNA: TGCAGCGTTGAGGAGGGGGGGTTCCCAGGCGAG. The gene calls are TRBV29-1 and TRBJ2-7, with D tentatively TRBD2 (7 bases). The sequence runs out 3 residues before the end of the CDR3; the remainder is reconstructed from the germline J gene. Trimming took off 3 bases at V and 6 bases at J, with 18 bases between the two ends. CDR3 length equals 14 residues. CDR1 is SQVTM and CDR2 is ANQGSEA in the germline V gene.

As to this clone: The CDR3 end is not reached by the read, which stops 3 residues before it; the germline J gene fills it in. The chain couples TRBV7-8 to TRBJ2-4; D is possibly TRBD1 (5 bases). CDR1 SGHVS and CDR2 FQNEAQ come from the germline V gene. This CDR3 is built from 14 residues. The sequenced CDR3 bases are TGTGCCAGCAGCCCCAGACAGACGAACTATGGT. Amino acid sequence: CASSPRQTNYG. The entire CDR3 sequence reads CASSPRQTNYGQYF.

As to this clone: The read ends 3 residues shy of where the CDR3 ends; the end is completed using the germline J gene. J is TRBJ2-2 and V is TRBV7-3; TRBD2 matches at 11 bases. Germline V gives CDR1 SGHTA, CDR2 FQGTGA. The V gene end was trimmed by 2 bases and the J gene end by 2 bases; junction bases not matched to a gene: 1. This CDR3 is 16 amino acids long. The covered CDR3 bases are TGTGCCAGCAGCTTAGGGACTAGCGGAAACACCGGGGAG. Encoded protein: CASSLGTSGNTGE. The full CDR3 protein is CASSLGTSGNTGELFF. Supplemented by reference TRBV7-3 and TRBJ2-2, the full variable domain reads GAGVSQTPSNKVTEKGKYVELRCDPISGHTALYWYRQSLGQGPEFLIYFQGTGAADDSGLPNDRFFAVRPEGSVSTLKIQRTERGDSAVYLCASSLGTSGNTGELFFGEGSRLTVL.

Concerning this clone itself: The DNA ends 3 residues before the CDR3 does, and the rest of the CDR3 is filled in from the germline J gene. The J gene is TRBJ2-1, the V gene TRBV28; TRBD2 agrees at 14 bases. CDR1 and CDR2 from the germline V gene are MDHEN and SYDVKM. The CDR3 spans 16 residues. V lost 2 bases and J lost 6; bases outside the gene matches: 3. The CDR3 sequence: CASSLRTSGRPNEQFF. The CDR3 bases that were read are TGTGCCAGCAGTTTAAGGACTAGCGGGAGGCCCAATGAG. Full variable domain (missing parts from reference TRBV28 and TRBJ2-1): DVKVTQSSRYLVKRTGEKVFLECVQDMDHENMFWYRQDPGLGLRLIYFSYDVKMKEKGDIPEGYSVSREKKERFSLILESASTNQTSMYLCASSLRTSGRPNEQFFGPGTRLTVL.